This T cell receptor beta chain came from a study of blood T cell repertoires in COVID-19. CDR3 length: 15 amino acids. V dropped 3 bases and J dropped 1; count of bases not matched to a gene: 5. Germline V lookup: CDR1 SGHVS, CDR2 FNYEAQ. Per the study methods: Reference gene primer amplification gave estimated nucleated cell counts. The data were produced by immunoSEQ multiplex PCR, yet TCRdb's version contains in-frame clones alone and is incomplete. Clonal size and the V and J genes are those of that table, whereas D and trimming came from the DNA. The data show 36,000 or so clones, around 88% seen once.

Sequenced input: peripheral blood. The chain carries TRBV7-6 and TRBJ2-5; TRBD2 matches 7 bases. This TCR derives from a woman aged 70-85 years with active COVID-19. CDR3 loop: CASSFGLAVQETQYF. The CDR3 DNA reads TGTGCCAGCAGCTTTGGTCTAGCGGTCCAAGAGACCCAGTACTTC.